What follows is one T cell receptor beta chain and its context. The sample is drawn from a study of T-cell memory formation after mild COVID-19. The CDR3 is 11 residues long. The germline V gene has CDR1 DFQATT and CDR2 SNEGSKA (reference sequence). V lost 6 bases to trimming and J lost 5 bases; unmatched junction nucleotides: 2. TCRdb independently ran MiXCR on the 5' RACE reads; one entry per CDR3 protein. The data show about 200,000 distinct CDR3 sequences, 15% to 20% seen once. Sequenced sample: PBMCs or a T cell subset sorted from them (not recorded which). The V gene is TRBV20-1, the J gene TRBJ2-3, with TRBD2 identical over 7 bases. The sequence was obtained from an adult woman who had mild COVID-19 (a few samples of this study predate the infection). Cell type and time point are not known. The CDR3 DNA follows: TGCAGTGCGGAGCGGGGAGATACGCAGTATTTT. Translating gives CSAERGDTQYF.